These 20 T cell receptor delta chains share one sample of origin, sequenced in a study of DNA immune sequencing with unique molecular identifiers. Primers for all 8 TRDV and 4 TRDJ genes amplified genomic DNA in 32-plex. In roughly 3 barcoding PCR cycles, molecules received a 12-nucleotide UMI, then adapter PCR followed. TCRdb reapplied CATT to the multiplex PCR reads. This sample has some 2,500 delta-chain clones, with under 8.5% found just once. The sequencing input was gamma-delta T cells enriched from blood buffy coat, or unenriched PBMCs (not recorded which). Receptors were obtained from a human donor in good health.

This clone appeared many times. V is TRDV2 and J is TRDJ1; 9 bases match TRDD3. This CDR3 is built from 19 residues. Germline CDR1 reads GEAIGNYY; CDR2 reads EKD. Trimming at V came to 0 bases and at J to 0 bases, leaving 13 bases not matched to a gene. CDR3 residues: CACDTVTSRLGENTDKLIF. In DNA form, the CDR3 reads TGTGCCTGTGACACCGTCACCTCACGACTGGGGGAGAACACCGATAAACTCATCTTT.

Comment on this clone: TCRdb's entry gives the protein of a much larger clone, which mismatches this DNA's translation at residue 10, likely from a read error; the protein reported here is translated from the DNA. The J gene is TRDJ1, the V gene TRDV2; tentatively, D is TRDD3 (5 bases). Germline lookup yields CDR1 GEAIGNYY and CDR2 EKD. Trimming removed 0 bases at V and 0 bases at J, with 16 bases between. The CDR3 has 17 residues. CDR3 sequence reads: CACDTLVLGKNTDKLIF. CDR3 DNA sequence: TGTGCCTGTGACACCCTCGTGTTGGGGAAGAACACCGATAAACTCATCTTT.

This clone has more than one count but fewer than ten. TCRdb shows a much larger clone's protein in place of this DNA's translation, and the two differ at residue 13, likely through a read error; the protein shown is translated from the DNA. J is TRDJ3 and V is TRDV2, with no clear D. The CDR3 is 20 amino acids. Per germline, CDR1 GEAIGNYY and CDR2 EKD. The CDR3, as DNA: TGTGCCTGTGACACCGTACTGACCTTAGGGAGCTCCTGCGACACCCGACAGATGTTTTTC. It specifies CACDTVLTLGSSCDTRQMFF.

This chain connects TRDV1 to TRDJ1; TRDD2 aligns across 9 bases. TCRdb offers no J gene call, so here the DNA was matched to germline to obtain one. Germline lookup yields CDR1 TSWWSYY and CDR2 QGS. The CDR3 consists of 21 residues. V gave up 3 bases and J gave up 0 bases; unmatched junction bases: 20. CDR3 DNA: TGTGCTCTTGGGGATCCCTTCCTACGGAGATACGCGGCCATGTACACCGATAAACTCATCTTT. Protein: CALGDPFLRRYAAMYTDKLIF.

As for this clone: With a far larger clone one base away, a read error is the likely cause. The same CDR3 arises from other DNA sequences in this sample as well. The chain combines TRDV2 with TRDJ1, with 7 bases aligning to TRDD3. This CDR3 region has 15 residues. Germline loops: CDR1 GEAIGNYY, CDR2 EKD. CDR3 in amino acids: CACDLLGTDTDKLIF. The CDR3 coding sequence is TGTGCCTGTGACCTACTGGGGACAGACACGGATAAACTCATCTTT.

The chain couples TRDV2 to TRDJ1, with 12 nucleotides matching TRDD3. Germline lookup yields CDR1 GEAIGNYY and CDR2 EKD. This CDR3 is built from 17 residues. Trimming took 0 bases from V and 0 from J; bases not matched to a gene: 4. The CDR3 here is CACDTVTGGYYTDKLIF. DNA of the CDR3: TGTGCCTGTGACACCGTTACTGGGGGATACTACACCGATAAACTCATCTTT.

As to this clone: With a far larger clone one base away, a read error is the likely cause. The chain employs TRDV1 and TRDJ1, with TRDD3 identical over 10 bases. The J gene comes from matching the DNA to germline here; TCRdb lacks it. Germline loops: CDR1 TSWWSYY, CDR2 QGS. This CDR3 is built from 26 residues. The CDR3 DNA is TGTGCTCTTGGGGAACTGGGGTTCCTACAGTCCTTAACTGGGGGATCTTCTTCTTTGTACACCAATAAACTCATCTTT. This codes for CALGELGFLQSLTGGSSSLYTNKLIF.

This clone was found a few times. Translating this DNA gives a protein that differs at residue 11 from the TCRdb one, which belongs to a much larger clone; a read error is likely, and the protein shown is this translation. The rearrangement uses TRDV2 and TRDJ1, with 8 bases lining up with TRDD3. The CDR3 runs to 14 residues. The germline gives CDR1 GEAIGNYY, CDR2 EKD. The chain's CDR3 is CACDGMGDRDNLIF. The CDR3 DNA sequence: TGTGCCTGTGACGGTATGGGGGATCGCGATAATCTCATCTTT.

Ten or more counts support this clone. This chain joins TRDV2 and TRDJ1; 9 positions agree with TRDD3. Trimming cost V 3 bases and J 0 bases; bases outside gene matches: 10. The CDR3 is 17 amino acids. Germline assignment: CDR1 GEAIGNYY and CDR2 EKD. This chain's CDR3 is CACDAITGGKYTDKLIF. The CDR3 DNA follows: TGTGCCTGTGACGCCATTACTGGGGGAAAATACACCGATAAACTCATCTTT.

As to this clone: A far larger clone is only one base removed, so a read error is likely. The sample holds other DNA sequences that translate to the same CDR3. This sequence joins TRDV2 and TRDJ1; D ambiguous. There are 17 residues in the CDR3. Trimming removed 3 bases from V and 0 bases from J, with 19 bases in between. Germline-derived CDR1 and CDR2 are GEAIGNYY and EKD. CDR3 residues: CACDPVASGPYTDKLIF. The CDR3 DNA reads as TGTGCCTGTGACCCTGTAGCATCAGGCCCGTACACCGATAAACTCATCTTT.

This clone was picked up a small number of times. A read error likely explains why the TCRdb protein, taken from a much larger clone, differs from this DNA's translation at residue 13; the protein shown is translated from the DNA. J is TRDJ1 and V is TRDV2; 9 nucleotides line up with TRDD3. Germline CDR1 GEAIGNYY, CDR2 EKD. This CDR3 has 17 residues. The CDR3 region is CACDKLGDPPYTHKLIF. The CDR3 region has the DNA TGTGCCTGTGACAAACTGGGGGACCCCCCCTACACCCATAAACTCATCTTT.

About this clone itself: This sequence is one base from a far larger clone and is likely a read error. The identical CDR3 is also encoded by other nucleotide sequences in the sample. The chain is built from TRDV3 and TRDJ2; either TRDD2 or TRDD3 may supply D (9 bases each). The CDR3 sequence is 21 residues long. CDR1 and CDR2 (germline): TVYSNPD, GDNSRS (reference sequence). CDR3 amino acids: CAFSLPTSLWGIPFLTAQLFF. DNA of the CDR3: TGTGCCTTTAGCCTTCCTACGTCTCTCTGGGGGATTCCTTTTTTGACAGCACAGCTCTTCTTT.

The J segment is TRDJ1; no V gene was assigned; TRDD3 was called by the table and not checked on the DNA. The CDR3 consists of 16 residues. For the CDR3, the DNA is TGTGCCTGTGACGCCTTGTACTGGGGGATAGCCCCTAAACTCATCTTT. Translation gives CACDALYWGIAPKLIF.

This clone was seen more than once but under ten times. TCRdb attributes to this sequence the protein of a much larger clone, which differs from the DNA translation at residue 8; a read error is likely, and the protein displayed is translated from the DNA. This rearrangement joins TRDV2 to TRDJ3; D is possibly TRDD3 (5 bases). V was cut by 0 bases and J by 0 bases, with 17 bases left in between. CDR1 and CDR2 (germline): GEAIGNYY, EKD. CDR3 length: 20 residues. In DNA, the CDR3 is TGTGCCTGTGACACCTTGGGGAACACGAACGGCTCCTGGGACACCCGACAGATGTTTTTC. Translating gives CACDTLGNTNGSWDTRQMFF.

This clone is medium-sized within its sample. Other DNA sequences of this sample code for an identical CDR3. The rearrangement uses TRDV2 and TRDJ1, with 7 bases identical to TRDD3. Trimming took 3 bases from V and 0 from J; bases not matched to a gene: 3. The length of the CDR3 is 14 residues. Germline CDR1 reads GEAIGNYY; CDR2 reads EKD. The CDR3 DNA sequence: TGTGCCTGTGACCGGCTGGGGGACACCGATAAACTCATCTTT. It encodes CACDRLGDTDKLIF.

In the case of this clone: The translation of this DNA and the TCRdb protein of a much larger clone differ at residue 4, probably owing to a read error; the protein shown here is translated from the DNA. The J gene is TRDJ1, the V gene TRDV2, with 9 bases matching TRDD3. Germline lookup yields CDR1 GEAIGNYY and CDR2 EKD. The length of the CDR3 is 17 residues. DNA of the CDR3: TGTGCCTGTTACACTCTGGGGGATGGAAAGTACACCGATAAACTCATCTTT. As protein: CACYTLGDGKYTDKLIF.

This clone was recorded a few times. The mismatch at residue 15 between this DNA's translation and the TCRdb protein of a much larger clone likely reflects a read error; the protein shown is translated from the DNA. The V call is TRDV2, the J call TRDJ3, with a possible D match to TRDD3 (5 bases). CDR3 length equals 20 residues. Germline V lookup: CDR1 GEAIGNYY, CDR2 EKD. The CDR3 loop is CACDTLGTTNGSWDARQMFF. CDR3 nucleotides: TGTGCCTGTGACACCTTGGGGACCACGAACGGCTCCTGGGACGCCCGACAGATGTTTTTC.

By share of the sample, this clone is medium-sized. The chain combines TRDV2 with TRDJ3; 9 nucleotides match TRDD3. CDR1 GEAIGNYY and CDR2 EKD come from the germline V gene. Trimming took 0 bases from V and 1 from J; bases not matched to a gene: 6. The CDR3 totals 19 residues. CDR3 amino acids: CACDTGGYRESWDTRQMFF. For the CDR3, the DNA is TGTGCCTGTGACACCGGGGGATACCGAGAATCCTGGGACACCCGACAGATGTTTTTC.

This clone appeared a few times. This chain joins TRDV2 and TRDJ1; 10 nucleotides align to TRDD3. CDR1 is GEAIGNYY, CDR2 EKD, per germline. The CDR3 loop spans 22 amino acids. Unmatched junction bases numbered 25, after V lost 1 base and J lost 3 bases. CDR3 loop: CACDTNFLQHTKMGDTPDKLIF. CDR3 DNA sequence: TGTGCCTGTGACACAAACTTCCTACAACACACCAAGATGGGGGATACTCCCGATAAACTCATCTTT.

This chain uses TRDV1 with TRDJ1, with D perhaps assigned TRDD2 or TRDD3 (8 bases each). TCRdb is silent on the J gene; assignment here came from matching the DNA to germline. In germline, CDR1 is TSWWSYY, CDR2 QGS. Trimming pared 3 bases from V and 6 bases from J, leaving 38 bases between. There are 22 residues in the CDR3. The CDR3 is CALGDPLPTRALLGGTSYKLIF. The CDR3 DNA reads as TGTGCTCTTGGGGATCCGCTTCCTACGCGCGCCTTACTGGGGGGGACCTCCTATAAACTCATCTTT.